Listed below are T cell receptor beta chains from one sample, sequenced in a study of cytomegalovirus exposure and HLA in healthy donors. Measured with immunoSEQ multiplex PCR; TCRdb has only the in-frame clones, and not every one. This table has some 60,000 clones, around 96% appearing once. The sequencing sample was made of PBMCs. The receptors come from a man younger than 30 in good health and CMV-seronegative. CDR3s leave out the opening cysteine and the closing phenylalanine or tryptophan. Fields, in order: clone size, J gene, V gene, CDR3 protein. Size is stated for part of the rows, as once, few or many counts, or as a class when the clone is expanded.

once TRBJ2-2 TRBV9 ASSETGLAAGELF
- TRBJ2-4 TRBV29-1 SVEVPTENIQY
- TRBJ2-3 TRBV5-4 ASSSGQRTDTQY
once TRBJ2-1 TRBV19 ASSISGAYNEQF
- TRBJ1-4 TRBV6-1 ASSFSPTNEKLF
- TRBJ2-2 TRBV5-1 ASSLVSGQGLDTGELF
- TRBJ2-5 TRBV6-5 ASSYVLGQETQY
once TRBJ2-1 TRBV28 ASTHRGVGGYNEQF
- TRBJ2-7 TRBV5-1 ASSSTDGGEQY
- TRBJ1-2 TRBV19 ASRRPGQPTNYGYT
once TRBJ2-7 TRBV19 ASSGASYEQY
- TRBJ1-4 TRBV7-2 ASSYERLTGGGNEKLF
- TRBJ2-7 TRBV2 ASSNPTGGPSYEQY
- TRBJ2-1 TRBV18 ASSPPSQGHAGEQF
- TRBJ1-3 TRBV9 ASSVDSGPRNTIY
- TRBJ2-7 TRBV5-4 ASSTTEGSGGYYEQY
- TRBJ2-7 TRBV5-4 ASRSDSSAYEQY
once TRBJ2-3 TRBV28 ASKRGIADTQY
- TRBJ1-5 TRBV5-8 ASTPGVRSNQPQH
once TRBJ1-1 TRBV7-9 ASSFGGIVNTEAF
- TRBJ2-1 TRBV5-1 ASSLGFGYNEQF
once TRBJ2-1 TRBV27 ATRGEGGGQF
- TRBJ2-7 TRBV13 ASSLGVRESSYEQY
- TRBJ2-7 TRBV7-2 ASSLYAGSGLEQY
- TRBJ1-5 TRBV28 ASSHRANRGSNQPQH
- TRBJ2-2 TRBV19 ASSIVLGANTGELF
- TRBJ2-6 TRBV6-1 ASSERDRAGANVLT
- TRBJ2-1 TRBV5-4 ASSFRQGAPSTEQF
- TRBJ1-1 TRBV10-3 AIKMDSMNTEAF
- TRBJ1-3 TRBV30 AWGVGASGNTIY
- TRBJ2-1 TRBV7-3 ASSLKGGDLGGNEQF
- TRBJ2-7 TRBV5-6 ATQKQATYEQY
- TRBJ2-5 TRBV15 ATSGSTGRGKTQY
- TRBJ2-2 TRBV20-1 SARGQSELF
- TRBJ1-1 TRBV4-1 ASSHPGQVRSEAF
- TRBJ1-1 TRBV19 ASSMVGQQKGAF
- TRBJ2-7 TRBV5-4 ASSPRTSGRTEQY
- TRBJ1-1 TRBV2 ASSVQENTEAF
- TRBJ2-7 TRBV4-1 ASSQEEEEQY
- TRBJ2-1 TRBV2 ASSLTPRVAGDSYNEQF
- TRBJ1-4 TRBV27 ASSNRGLYEKLF
- TRBJ2-7 TRBV5-1 ASSLGYGQGSYEQY
- TRBJ1-6 TRBV28 ASTLITGNSPLH
- TRBJ2-3 TRBV28 ASSTYTDTQY
- TRBJ2-1 TRBV15 ATGSGLAGGPNEQF
- TRBJ2-5 TRBV27 ASSSLAVQETQY
- TRBJ2-7 TRBV27 ASSPGYEQY
- TRBJ1-5 TRBV28 ASSTTEQPQH
- TRBJ1-4 TRBV6-1 ASRTGFEKLF
- TRBJ2-6 TRBV19 ASSLGTGGSGANVLT
once TRBJ2-7 TRBV6-5 ASSYFSGSYEQY
- TRBJ1-5 TRBV7-2 ASSPRGANQPQH
- TRBJ2-1 TRBV11-2 ASSLELAGRNEQF
- TRBJ2-3 TRBV27 ASRGLAGGGGTDTQY
- TRBJ2-3 TRBV9 ASSPSGSPGDTQY
- TRBJ2-5 TRBV20-1 SADRGETQY
- TRBJ2-5 TRBV2 ASSDLPGAETQY
once TRBJ2-4 TRBV6-1 ASSDLPSGTLAKNIQY
- TRBJ2-1 TRBV29-1 SVVTSGTYNEQF